The 21 T cell receptor beta chains reported below all come from one sample, sequenced in a study of vaccination effects on CD4 cells after COVID-19. The method was immunoSEQ multiplex PCR; TCRdb's version includes in-frame clones alone and lacks a portion of them. The sample holds tens of thousands of clones, less than 85% seen once. After around 10 days in culture, the CD4+ T cells were isolated. The person acquired a PCR-confirmed SARS-CoV-2 infection between March and December 2020. All study participants received two doses of BNT162b2 or mRNA-1273 vaccine. Their recognized antigens are unknown. Sample: CD4+ T cells from PBMCs cultured without peptide, taken after COVID-19 vaccination. The receptors shown here come from a human donor who had a prior SARS-CoV-2 infection.

The rearrangement links TRBV29-1 to TRBJ2-3; 8 bases align to TRBD2. Germline CDR1 reads SQVTM; CDR2 reads ANQGSEA. There are 12 residues in the CDR3. Unmatched junction bases numbered 1, after V lost 4 bases and J lost 4 bases. DNA for the CDR3: TGCAGCGTTGTAGCGGGATCAGATACGCAGTATTTT. It translates to CSVVAGSDTQYF.

A single count supports this clone. This rearrangement joins TRBV5-1 to TRBJ2-1, with D perhaps matching TRBD2 (6 bases). CDR1 and CDR2 (germline): SGHRS, YFSETQ. The ends were cut back, 4 bases at V and 7 bases at J, with 18 bases in the middle. This CDR3 has 15 residues. For the CDR3, the DNA is TGCGCCAGCAGCCTCGCCGGGACTCCTGGGAATGAGCAGTTCTTC. Protein sequence: CASSLAGTPGNEQFF.

The gene calls are TRBV27 and TRBJ2-7; D is perhaps TRBD1 (5 bases). The V end lost 4 bases, the J end lost 2 bases, and 15 bases lay between the germline ends. The CDR3 contains 15 residues. CDR1 and CDR2 (germline): MNHEY, SMNVEV (reference sequence). CDR3 coding DNA: TGTGCCAGCAGTTCCCAGGGCCCTGACCCCTACGAGCAGTACTTC. Translation gives CASSSQGPDPYEQYF.

Concerning this clone itself: Other DNA sequences in this specimen translate into the identical CDR3. The rearrangement uses TRBV12-3 or TRBV12-4 and TRBJ2-7; 8 nucleotides align to TRBD1. The CDR3 extends over 13 amino acids. With V trimmed by 6 bases and J by 3 bases, 4 bases remained unmatched. CDR3 protein: CASSRDRGYEQYF. CDR3 nucleotides: TGTGCCAGCAGCCGAGACAGGGGCTACGAGCAGTACTTC.

The gene calls are TRBV5-1 and TRBJ2-7; maybe TRBD2 (6 bases). V was shortened by 0 bases and J by 6 bases, with 10 bases between the two germline ends. In germline, CDR1 is SGHRS, CDR2 YFSETQ. The CDR3 is made up of 13 amino acids. CDR3 residues: CASSLVGGTEQYF. In DNA, the CDR3 is TGCGCCAGCAGCTTGGTTGGCGGGACCGAGCAGTACTTC.

This clone turned up a few times. The J gene is TRBJ2-7, the V gene TRBV2, with 7 bases matching TRBD2. The junction had 2 bases not matched to a gene; V was cut back by 6 bases and J by 3 bases. Looked up from germline, CDR1 is SNHLY and CDR2 is FYNNEI. The CDR3 covers 12 residues. CDR3 in DNA: TGTGCCAGCAGCCTAGCGGACTACGAGCAGTACTTC. Amino acids: CASSLADYEQYF.

V is TRBV9 and J is TRBJ1-1, with 7 bases that match TRBD1. V shed 4 bases and J 1 base; nucleotides not matched to a gene: 4. Germline CDR1 SGDLS, CDR2 YYNGEE. This CDR3 spans 14 amino acids. In nucleotides, the CDR3 is TGTGCCAGCAGCCAACAGGGGCAGAACACTGAAGCTTTCTTT. Protein sequence: CASSQQGQNTEAFF. The variable domain in full, with the rest retrieved from reference TRBV9 and TRBJ1-1, is DSGVTQTPKHLITATGQRVTLRCSPRSGDLSVYWYQQSLDQGLQFLIQYYNGEERAKGNILERFSAQQFPDLHSELNLSSLELGDSALYFCASSQQGQNTEAFFGQGTRLTVV.

The V and J genes are TRBV30 and TRBJ1-2, with TRBD1 matching 7 bases. CDR1 and CDR2 (germline): GTSNPN, SVGIG (reference sequence). This CDR3 spans 15 amino acids. Losses at the gene ends were 4 bases for V and 1 base for J; bases not matched to a gene: 9. This CDR3 is CAWNTGAGYNYGYTF. As DNA, the CDR3 is TGTGCCTGGAATACAGGGGCTGGGTATAACTATGGCTACACCTTC.

This clone appeared a few times. The J gene is TRBJ2-4, the V gene TRBV5-1; TRBD2 matches 7 bases. The J segment lost 11 bases and the V segment lost 2 bases, leaving 10 bases of the junction unmatched. The length of the CDR3 is 14 residues. From germline, CDR1 is SGHRS and CDR2 YFSETQ. CDR3 residues: CASSFRGEGELQYF. CDR3 bases: TGCGCCAGCAGCTTTAGAGGGGAGGGTGAACTTCAGTACTTC.

The rearrangement uses TRBV19 and TRBJ1-1; 7 nucleotides match TRBD1. This CDR3 is built from 17 residues. V dropped 2 bases and J dropped 0; count of bases not matched to a gene: 9. Looked up from germline, CDR1 is LNHDA and CDR2 is SQIVND (reference sequence). Here the CDR3 reads CASSIRGQGPMNTEAFF. CDR3 DNA sequence: TGTGCCAGTAGTATAAGGGGGCAGGGCCCAATGAACACTGAAGCTTTCTTT. Full variable domain (missing parts from reference TRBV19 and TRBJ1-1): DGGITQSPKYLFRKEGQNVTLSCEQNLNHDAMYWYRQDPGQGLRLIYYSQIVNDFQKGDIAEGYSVSREKKESFPLTVTSAQKNPTAFYLCASSIRGQGPMNTEAFFGQGTRLTVV.

The chain joins TRBV2 to TRBJ1-3, with D maybe TRBD1 (6 bases). The ends were cut back, 8 bases at V and 4 bases at J, with 15 bases in the middle. This CDR3 spans 14 amino acids. CDR1 and CDR2 (germline): SNHLY, FYNNEI. CDR3 in amino acids: CASGGRGRGNTIYF. The DNA of the CDR3 is TGTGCCAGCGGGGGACGGGGGCGGGGAAACACCATATATTTT.

This chain joins TRBV4-3 and TRBJ2-7; D remains unclear. CDR3 length: 15 amino acids. CDR1 and CDR2 (germline): LGHNA, YSLEER. The V gene lost 0 bases and the J gene lost 2 bases, with 11 bases spanning the gap. The CDR3 sequence: CASSQEARRPYEQYF. CDR3 nucleotide sequence: TGCGCCAGCAGCCAAGAGGCCCGCAGGCCCTACGAGCAGTACTTC.

V is TRBV16 and J is TRBJ1-2, with unresolved D. The V gene lost 7 bases and the J gene lost 2 bases, with 14 bases spanning the gap. Germline assignment: CDR1 KGHSY and CDR2 FQNENV. The CDR3 has 14 amino acids. CDR3 protein: CASTQRVDNYGYTF. The DNA of the CDR3 is TGTGCCAGCACCCAGAGGGTCGACAACTATGGCTACACCTTC.

This chain connects TRBV19 to TRBJ1-2; unclear D gene. There are 12 residues in the CDR3. CDR1 is LNHDA and CDR2 is SQIVND in the germline V gene (reference sequence). V lost 7 bases to trimming and J lost 2 bases, with 8 bases between them. The DNA of the CDR3 is TGTGCCAGTACCTTTTCCAACTATGGCTACACCTTC. Its translation: CASTFSNYGYTF.

This clone appeared a single time. The chain uses TRBV14 and TRBJ1-1; no firm D call. Trimming stripped 5 bases from V and 8 bases from J, with 24 bases between. CDR3 length: 16 amino acids. Germline V CDR1 and CDR2: SGHDN, FVKESK. CDR3 DNA: TGTGCCAGCAGCTCCCAGCGATGGGCGGCCGGTGGGGAAGCTTTCTTT. Its protein is CASSSQRWAAGGEAFF. The variable domain in full, with the rest retrieved from reference TRBV14 and TRBJ1-1, is EAGVTQFPSHSVIEKGQTVTLRCDPISGHDNLYWYRRVMGKEIKFLLHFVKESKQDESGMPNNRFLAERTGGTYSTLKVQPAELEDSGVYFCASSSQRWAAGGEAFFGQGTRLTVV.

In its sample, this clone was seen a few times. The chain employs TRBV5-1 and TRBJ2-7; possibly TRBD1 for D (5 bases). CDR3 length: 13 amino acids. Germline CDR1 reads SGHRS; CDR2 reads YFSETQ. V was clipped by 0 bases and J by 3 bases, with 7 bases between them. The CDR3 region has the DNA TGCGCCAGCAGCTTGGCTCAGGGCTACGAGCAGTACTTC. Translation: CASSLAQGYEQYF.

This clone was observed a few times. This chain uses TRBV2 with TRBJ2-5; D may be TRBD1 or TRBD2 (5 bases each). Trimming shortened V by 5 bases and J by 2 bases, and 9 bases separated the two germline ends. The germline V gene encodes CDR1 SNHLY and CDR2 FYNNEI. The CDR3 totals 13 residues. The DNA of the CDR3 is TGTGCCAGCAGTCGGGACCCTCAAGAGACCCAGTACTTC. Protein: CASSRDPQETQYF.

V and J are TRBV4-1 and TRBJ2-1; TRBD2 is a possible D gene (6 bases). V lost 1 base, J lost 2 bases, and 21 bases lay in between. Germline V gene lookup returns CDR1 MGHRA and CDR2 YSYEKL. The CDR3 runs 19 residues. DNA of the CDR3: TGCGCCAGCAGCCAAGGCCCCTTAGCCGGGAGAGACGCCTACAATGAGCAGTTCTTC. It is translated as CASSQGPLAGRDAYNEQFF.

V and J are TRBV11-2 and TRBJ2-1, with TRBD2 matching 12 bases. The CDR3 contains 16 residues. The germline gives CDR1 SGHAT, CDR2 FQNNGV. After removal of 1 base from V and 6 bases from J, the junction contained 4 bases not matched to a gene. The CDR3 sequence is CASSLGLAGVINEQFF. The CDR3 coding sequence is TGTGCCAGCAGCTTAGGACTAGCGGGAGTAATCAATGAGCAGTTCTTC.

There are a few counts of this clone. The rearrangement joins TRBV4-1 to TRBJ2-6, with 7 bases that match TRBD1. Trimming removed 4 bases from V and 0 bases from J; junction bases left unmatched: 12. Germline lookup yields CDR1 MGHRA and CDR2 YSYEKL. CDR3 length: 19 residues. CDR3: CASSRPTGPSSSGANVLTF. The CDR3, as DNA: TGCGCCAGCAGCCGCCCGACAGGGCCCTCCTCCTCTGGGGCCAACGTCCTGACTTTC.

The gene calls are TRBV5-8 and TRBJ1-6; D ambiguous. This CDR3 region has 13 residues. Germline V lookup: CDR1 SGHTS, CDR2 YDEGEE. V gave up 4 bases and J gave up 3 bases, with 5 bases separating them. The CDR3 DNA reads as TGTGCCAGCAGCGCGTTCTATAATTCACCCCTCCACTTT. As protein: CASSAFYNSPLHF.